A single T cell receptor beta chain is shown here with its context. The sample originates from a study of cytomegalovirus exposure and HLA in healthy donors. Study-wide background: Later, an analysis reported that the 95 to 150 validation repertoires had used the same platform as the approximately 600 first-cohort repertoires.

Germline CDR1 reads MGHRA; CDR2 reads YSYEKL. V gave up 0 bases and J gave up 3 bases; unmatched junction bases: 5. The CDR3 length is 15 residues. Assay: immunoSEQ multiplex PCR; the TCRdb copy retains only in-frame clones and omits some. The data contain 90,000 to 150,000 clones, 88% of them singletons. The sample consisted of PBMCs. The sequence was obtained from a woman younger than 30 in good health and CMV-seropositive. The V call is TRBV4-1, the J call TRBJ2-7; the match to TRBD2 covers 7 bases. The DNA of the CDR3 is TGCGCCAGCAGCCAAGAACGGCGGACTAGCTACGAGCAGTACTTC. Encoded protein: CASSQERRTSYEQYF.